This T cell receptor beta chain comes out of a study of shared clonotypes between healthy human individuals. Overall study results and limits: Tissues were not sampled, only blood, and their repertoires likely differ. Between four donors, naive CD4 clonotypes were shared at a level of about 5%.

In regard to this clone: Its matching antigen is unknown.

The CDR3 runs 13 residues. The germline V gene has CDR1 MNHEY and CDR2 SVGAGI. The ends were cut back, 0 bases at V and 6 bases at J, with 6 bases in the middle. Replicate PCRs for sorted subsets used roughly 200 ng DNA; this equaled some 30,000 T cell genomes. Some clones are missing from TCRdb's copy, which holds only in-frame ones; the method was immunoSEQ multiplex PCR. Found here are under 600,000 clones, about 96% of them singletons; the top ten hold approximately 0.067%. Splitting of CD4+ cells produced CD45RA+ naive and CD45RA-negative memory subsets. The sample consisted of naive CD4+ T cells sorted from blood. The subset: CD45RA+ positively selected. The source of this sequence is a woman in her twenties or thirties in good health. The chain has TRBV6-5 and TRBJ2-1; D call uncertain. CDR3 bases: TGTGCCAGCAGTTACTCGGGCTTCAATGAGCAGTTCTTC. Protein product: CASSYSGFNEQFF.